Listed here are 20 T cell receptor beta chains from one sample, sequenced in a study of CD8+ T cells in alopecia areata. Treatment denoted: oral pan-JAK inhibitor, 5-10 mg twice daily. It was cDNA, reverse transcribed from extracted RNA, that served as the sequencing template. TCRdb keeps only in-frame clones here, not all; method: immunoSEQ multiplex PCR. The sample has 150,000 to 200,000 clones, roughly 60% seen once; the top ten hold 1%. Here the sequenced sample was CD4+ T cells sorted from blood, taken at week 24, from a patient treated with tofacitinib. The receptors originated from a human donor with alopecia areata.

The genes are TRBV29-1 and TRBJ1-1; D call uncertain. This CDR3 is 11 amino acids long. V lost 4 bases and J lost 5, with 8 bases in between. The germline V gene has CDR1 SQVTM and CDR2 ANQGSEA. The CDR3 region is CSVARFTEAFF. The CDR3 DNA follows: TGCAGCGTTGCGAGATTTACTGAAGCTTTCTTT.

The chain is built from TRBV4-2 and TRBJ2-3; D is perhaps TRBD2 (5 bases). Germline V gene sequence: CDR1 LGHNA, CDR2 YNFKEQ. CDR3 size: 16 residues. V lost 3 bases and J 6 bases, leaving 19 bases between the germline ends. DNA of the CDR3: TGTGCCAGCAGCCAGGCCGGACGGGGTAGCATTGATACGCAGTATTTT. Translating gives CASSQAGRGSIDTQYF.

This clone was found once. This chain joins TRBV29-1 and TRBJ2-2; D is perhaps TRBD2 (5 bases). Germline V CDR1 and CDR2: SQVTM, ANQGSEA. Trimming stripped 5 bases from V and 5 bases from J, with 12 bases between. This CDR3 has 13 amino acids. CDR3 loop: CSVKLEFTGELFF. The CDR3 nucleotides are TGCAGCGTTAAACTAGAGTTTACCGGGGAGCTGTTTTTT.

The rearrangement uses TRBV25-1 and TRBJ1-1; D remains ambiguous. The length of the CDR3 is 15 residues. Germline V gene lookup returns CDR1 MGHDK and CDR2 SYGVNS. With 0 bases removed from V and 0 bases from J, the gap between germline ends came to 8 bases. The CDR3 DNA reads TGTGCCAGCAGTGAATATGGGCAGGTGAACACTGAAGCTTTCTTT. Its translation: CASSEYGQVNTEAFF.

This chain connects TRBV6-1 to TRBJ2-7; D unresolved. Looked up from germline, CDR1 is MNHNS and CDR2 is SASEGT. V was clipped by 3 bases and J by 2 bases, with 23 bases between them. The CDR3 has 18 amino acids. The DNA of the CDR3 is TGTGCCAGCAGTGAGGCGGCAGGTATTGGAATCAAAACCTACGAGCAGTACTTC. Protein product: CASSEAAGIGIKTYEQYF.

V and J are TRBV29-1 and TRBJ2-1; D remains unclear. Trimming left V 0 bases short and J 8 bases short, with 8 bases between. The germline V gene encodes CDR1 SQVTM and CDR2 ANQGSEA. The CDR3 is 12 residues long. The CDR3 sequence: CSVEDLTDEQFF. The CDR3 DNA reads as TGCAGCGTTGAAGACCTAACCGATGAGCAGTTCTTC.

The chain has TRBV7-9 and TRBJ1-1; D unclear. V was pared by 3 bases and J by 0 bases, with 8 bases between. The CDR3 runs 14 residues. Per the germline V gene, CDR1 is SEHNR and CDR2 is FQNEAQ (reference sequence). CDR3 protein: CASSLVRVNTEAFF. In DNA, the CDR3 is TGTGCCAGCAGCTTGGTGAGGGTGAACACTGAAGCTTTCTTT. The full variable domain, in which reference TRBV7-9 and TRBJ1-1 provide the parts outside the CDR3, is DTGVSQNPRHKITKRGQNVTFRCDPISEHNRLYWYRQTLGQGPEFLTYFQNEAQLEKSRLLSDRFSAERPKGSFSTLEIQRTEQGDSAMYLCASSLVRVNTEAFFGQGTRLTVV.

The V call is TRBV9, the J call TRBJ2-3; D may be TRBD1 or TRBD2 (5 bases each). CDR1 and CDR2 (germline): SGDLS, YYNGEE. This CDR3 has 16 amino acids. The V end was cut by 0 bases, the J end by 0 bases, with 11 bases between. The CDR3 is CASSVGGSSSTDTQYF. DNA for the CDR3: TGTGCCAGCAGCGTAGGGGGGAGCTCTAGCACAGATACGCAGTATTTT. Filled out from reference TRBV9 and TRBJ2-3, the complete variable domain reads DSGVTQTPKHLITATGQRVTLRCSPRSGDLSVYWYQQSLDQGLQFLIQYYNGEERAKGNILERFSAQQFPDLHSELNLSSLELGDSALYFCASSVGGSSSTDTQYFGPGTRLTVL.

Note on this clone: The sample carries other DNA sequences with the same CDR3. The chain is built from TRBV30 and TRBJ1-1, with D unclear. The CDR3 is made up of 13 amino acids. V lost 5 bases, J lost 0 bases, and 10 bases lay in between. Looked up from germline, CDR1 is GTSNPN and CDR2 is SVGIG (reference sequence). The CDR3: CAWSGRLNTEAFF. As DNA, the CDR3 is TGTGCCTGGTCAGGACGGCTGAACACTGAAGCTTTCTTT.

The rearrangement uses TRBV7-2 and TRBJ2-5; D is ambiguous. This CDR3 is built from 15 residues. V was cut by 11 bases and J by 1 base, with 20 bases left in between. CDR1 and CDR2 (germline): SGHTA, FQGNSA. The CDR3 bases are TGTGCCTCCCGACGGCAGGCGCTCAGCCAAGAGACCCAGTACTTC. Translating it yields CASRRQALSQETQYF.

The chain carries TRBV29-1 and TRBJ2-3; 8 bases are a match to TRBD1. V shed 3 bases and J 6 bases; nucleotides not matched to a gene: 5. This CDR3 comprises 13 residues. Germline CDR1 SQVTM, CDR2 ANQGSEA. CDR3 in amino acids: CSVDRGHGDTQYF. In DNA form, the CDR3 reads TGCAGCGTTGACAGGGGGCATGGGGATACGCAGTATTTT.

A few counts support this clone. For the CDR3, the DNA is TGTGCCAGCAGCTTACAGGGGGCGGGAGATACGCAGTATTTT. Translation: CASSLQGAGDTQYF. The rearrangement joins TRBV7-2 to TRBJ2-3; 8 bases align to TRBD1. CDR3 length: 14 amino acids. In germline, CDR1 is SGHTA, CDR2 FQGNSA. V lost 2 bases, J lost 5 bases, and 3 bases stayed unmatched.

The rearrangement links TRBV2 to TRBJ1-1; D not certain. CDR3 length: 14 residues. Deletions cut 6 bases from V and 1 base from J, with 12 bases between. Germline CDR1 SNHLY, CDR2 FYNNEI. The CDR3 reads CASRFQDANTEAFF. CDR3 DNA sequence: TGTGCCAGCAGATTCCAGGATGCGAACACTGAAGCTTTCTTT.

This clone showed up just a few times. The chain links TRBV19 to TRBJ1-1, with D maybe TRBD1 (5 bases). The CDR3 contains 11 residues. Trimming took off 8 bases at V and 3 bases at J, with 7 bases between the two ends. The germline CDR1 and CDR2 sequences are LNHDA and SQIVND (reference sequence). CDR3 sequence reads: CASSTDTEAFF. CDR3 in DNA: TGTGCCAGTTCGACAGACACTGAAGCTTTCTTT. The full variable domain, with the rest looked up from reference TRBV19 and TRBJ1-1, is DGGITQSPKYLFRKEGQNVTLSCEQNLNHDAMYWYRQDPGQGLRLIYYSQIVNDFQKGDIAEGYSVSREKKESFPLTVTSAQKNPTAFYLCASSTDTEAFFGQGTRLTVV.

Comments on this clone: Other DNA sequences within the sample encode an identical CDR3. The genes are TRBV27 and TRBJ1-1; possibly TRBD1 for D (6 bases). Germline CDR1 MNHEY, CDR2 SMNVEV (reference sequence). This CDR3 contains 13 residues. The V gene lost 2 bases and the J gene lost 4 bases, with 8 bases spanning the gap. For the CDR3, the DNA is TGTGCCAGCAGTTTAAGGGGGAGCACTGAAGCTTTCTTT. Its protein product is CASSLRGSTEAFF.

The chain recombines TRBV19 with TRBJ1-1; D may be TRBD1 (5 bases). V shed 1 base and J shed 6 bases, with 12 bases lying between them. This CDR3 spans 14 amino acids. Looked up from germline, CDR1 is LNHDA and CDR2 is SQIVND (reference sequence). CDR3 protein: CASSIGPQGPEAFF. CDR3 in DNA: TGTGCCAGTAGTATAGGTCCCCAGGGCCCTGAAGCTTTCTTT.

V usage is TRBV29-1 and J usage is TRBJ2-6; D gene unclear. Trimming left V 5 bases short and J 2 bases short, with 4 bases between. Germline CDR1 and CDR2: SQVTM and ANQGSEA. The CDR3 contains 12 residues. CDR3 protein: CSVHTGANVLTF. The CDR3 bases are TGCAGCGTTCATACTGGGGCCAACGTCCTGACTTTC. The whole variable domain, filled in from reference TRBV29-1 and TRBJ2-6, reads SAVISQKPSRDICQRGTSLTIQCQVDSQVTMMFWYRQQPGQSLTLIATANQGSEATYESGFVIDKFPISRPNLTFSTLTVSNMSPEDSSIYLCSVHTGANVLTFGAGSRLTVL.

Only a few counts were recorded for this clone. The chain joins TRBV19 to TRBJ2-1; D might be TRBD2 (6 bases). The germline V and J ends were trimmed by 5 bases and 9 bases, with 14 bases remaining between them. From germline, CDR1 is LNHDA and CDR2 SQIVND (reference sequence). CDR3 length: 13 residues. The CDR3, as DNA: TGTGCCAGTAGTGTCGGAGGGATGGTTGAGCAGTTCTTC. It encodes CASSVGGMVEQFF. The variable domain in full, completed from reference TRBV19 and TRBJ2-1, reads DGGITQSPKYLFRKEGQNVTLSCEQNLNHDAMYWYRQDPGQGLRLIYYSQIVNDFQKGDIAEGYSVSREKKESFPLTVTSAQKNPTAFYLCASSVGGMVEQFFGPGTRLTVL.

Comment on this clone: The junction does not match germline at one end; this may be a read error. The gene calls are TRBV29-1 and TRBJ1-1; 7 nucleotides line up with TRBD1. Germline V gene data show CDR1 as SQVTM and CDR2 as ANQGSEA. CDR3 length equals 14 residues. The CDR3 coding sequence is TGCAGCGCAGACTCGACAGGGACGAACTCTGAAGCTTTCTTT. This translates into CSADSTGTNSEAFF.

J is TRBJ1-1 and V is TRBV15; TRBD1 agrees at 7 bases. The CDR3 sequence is 14 residues long. The V segment lost 4 bases and the J segment 5 bases; nucleotides outside the gene matches: 7. Looked up from germline, CDR1 is LNHNV and CDR2 is YYDKDF (reference sequence). The CDR3 sequence: CATSKQGGYTEAFF. The DNA of the CDR3 is TGTGCCACCAGCAAGCAGGGGGGCTATACTGAAGCTTTCTTT.